The 11 T cell receptor beta chains below come from one sample, sequenced in a study of blood T cell repertoires in COVID-19 (dated by TCRdb to about 2020). To prepare the library, the immunoSEQ multiplex PCR assay was applied. TCRdb mirrors the immuneACCESS table, restricted to in-frame sequences. Some clones are absent from its copies; in checked studies, under half trace to an unresolved V gene, and the reason for the others is unknown. The sample profile shows about 220,000 clones; roughly 87% of them were found once. The ten largest clones take up approximately 2.8% of the sample. The source material was PBMCs or T cells enriched from blood (not recorded which). The receptors stem from a woman aged 25 to 39 with acute COVID-19.

V and J are TRBV6-5 and TRBJ2-1; 8 bases line up with TRBD2. CDR3 length: 15 residues. The germline gives CDR1 MNHEY, CDR2 SVGAGI. V shed 6 bases, J shed 6 bases, and the junction held 10 bases outside the gene matches. CDR3 residues: CASRKSGLAFNEQFF. CDR3 DNA: TGTGCCAGCAGAAAGAGCGGACTAGCCTTCAATGAGCAGTTCTTC.

V is TRBV5-1 and J is TRBJ1-4; 9 positions agree with TRBD1. The CDR3 runs to 14 residues. Germline CDR1 SGHRS, CDR2 YFSETQ. V shed 3 bases, J shed 8 bases, and the junction held 5 bases outside the gene matches. CDR3 residues: CASSSGQGLEKLFF. The CDR3, as DNA: TGCGCCAGCAGCTCCGGACAGGGGCTCGAAAAACTGTTTTTT.

This clone showed up just once. V usage is TRBV10-3 and J usage is TRBJ1-4, with 12 bases matching TRBD1. The CDR3 loop spans 14 amino acids. V lost 10 bases and J lost 7; bases outside the gene matches: 7. Germline CDR1 ENHRY, CDR2 SYGVKD. The CDR3 bases are TGTGCCACCGACCCGGGACAGGGGGCTGAAAAACTGTTTTTT. Protein product: CATDPGQGAEKLFF.

CDR3 in DNA: TGTGCCAGCAGTTACTCCGGGGACAGCCACTCTGGAAACACCATATATTTT. Translation: CASSYSGDSHSGNTIYF. V is TRBV6-2 or TRBV6-3 and J is TRBJ1-3; 7 nucleotides match TRBD1. Looked up from germline, CDR1 is MNHEY and CDR2 is SVGEGT. J lost 0 bases, V lost 0 bases, and 5 bases had no gene match. The CDR3 has 17 amino acids.

V usage is TRBV19 and J usage is TRBJ1-3; D might be TRBD1 (5 bases). The CDR3 is 20 amino acids. V was shortened by 0 bases and J by 2 bases, with 23 bases between the two germline ends. Germline CDR1 LNHDA, CDR2 SQIVND (reference sequence). The CDR3 region has the DNA TGTGCCAGTAGTATAGAATTTCCCCCTTTTTCGACGGGGGCTGGAAACACCATATATTTT. The encoded protein is CASSIEFPPFSTGAGNTIYF. Full variable domain (remainder filled in from reference TRBV19 and TRBJ1-3): DGGITQSPKYLFRKEGQNVTLSCEQNLNHDAMYWYRQDPGQGLRLIYYSQIVNDFQKGDIAEGYSVSREKKESFPLTVTSAQKNPTAFYLCASSIEFPPFSTGAGNTIYFGEGSWLTVV.

This sequence joins TRBV5-1 and TRBJ2-7; D may be TRBD1 (5 bases). CDR3 size: 15 residues. CDR1 is SGHRS and CDR2 is YFSETQ in the germline V gene. V lost 2 bases, J lost 6 bases, and 18 bases lay in between. Here the CDR3 reads CASSFDTGSSGEQYF. Here the CDR3 DNA reads TGCGCCAGCAGCTTTGATACAGGTTCCTCCGGCGAGCAGTACTTC.

The chain links TRBV6-5 to TRBJ1-1, with TRBD1 as a possible D gene (6 bases). The germline gives CDR1 MNHEY, CDR2 SVGAGI. V was trimmed by 7 bases and J by 2 bases, leaving 17 bases between them. CDR3 length: 15 amino acids. This CDR3 is CASIPGGGANTEAFF. The CDR3 DNA reads as TGTGCCAGCATCCCGGGAGGGGGGGCAAACACTGAAGCTTTCTTT.

The gene calls are TRBV11-2 and TRBJ1-3, with D possibly being TRBD1 (5 bases). In germline, CDR1 is SGHAT, CDR2 FQNNGV. The CDR3 extends over 14 amino acids. The V end lost 5 bases, the J end lost 2 bases, and 10 bases lay between the germline ends. The chain's CDR3 is CASSPRATGNTIYF. The CDR3, as DNA: TGTGCCAGCAGCCCCAGGGCGACTGGAAACACCATATATTTT.

The CDR3 region has the DNA TGTGCCAGCTCCCGTCATCTAAACACTGAAGCTTTCTTT. Encoded protein: CASSRHLNTEAFF. V and J are TRBV6-5 and TRBJ1-1; no clear D. Germline CDR1 MNHEY, CDR2 SVGAGI. Trimming took 8 bases from V and 2 from J, leaving 12 bases between them. The length of the CDR3 is 13 residues.

Here the CDR3 DNA reads TGTGCCATCTTGGGACAGTTGAATTCACCCCTCCACTTT. Protein sequence: CAILGQLNSPLHF. V and J are TRBV6-5 and TRBJ1-6, with TRBD1 identical over 7 bases. The CDR3 length is 13 residues. Germline CDR1 MNHEY, CDR2 SVGAGI. V shed 10 bases, J shed 7 bases, and the junction held 7 bases outside the gene matches.

This chain uses TRBV5-4 with TRBJ1-1; D gene unclear. The CDR3 runs to 14 residues. Trimming shortened V by 4 bases and J by 8 bases, and 18 bases separated the two germline ends. The germline gives CDR1 SGHNT, CDR2 YYREEE (reference sequence). CDR3 sequence (DNA): TGTGCCAGCAGCCCCTCTATTGACACGACAGAAGCTTTCTTT. This encodes CASSPSIDTTEAFF.